The text below deals with one T cell receptor beta chain. The antigen is undetermined. Germline loops: CDR1 LGHDT, CDR2 YNNKEL (reference sequence). Trimming cost V 2 bases and J 4 bases, with 20 bases left between them. CDR3 length equals 17 residues. Documented treatment: around 19 received Ad26.COV2.S at low or high dose, single or two shots; roughly five received placebo; per-sample allocation not given. Sampling happened 63 days after the first vaccine or placebo injection. The record originates from a study of Ad26.COV2.S vaccination and SARS-CoV-2 variants. General study findings and limits: Participants in the vaccine arm had higher spike-specific TCR breadth; placebo recipients had lower.

Profiled with immunoSEQ multiplex PCR; TCRdb holds only in-frame clones, not every one. This table holds about 450,000 clones, approximately 89% found once. The V gene is TRBV3-1 (or the pseudogene TRBV3-2), the J gene TRBJ1-2, with D unresolved. Sequencing was performed on peripheral blood, taken in a trial of Ad26.COV2.S vaccine versus placebo. This sequence was found in a person between 18 and 65 years old who received the Ad26.COV2.S COVID-19 vaccine or a placebo. The CDR3 here is CASSQKRRALHSYGYTF. For the CDR3, the DNA is TGTGCCAGCAGCCAAAAGAGAAGGGCGCTGCATTCCTATGGCTACACCTTC.